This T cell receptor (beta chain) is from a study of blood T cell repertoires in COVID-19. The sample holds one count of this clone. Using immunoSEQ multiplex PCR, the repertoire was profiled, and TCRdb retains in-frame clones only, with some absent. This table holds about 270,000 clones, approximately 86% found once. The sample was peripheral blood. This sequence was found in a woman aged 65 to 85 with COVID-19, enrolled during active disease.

CDR3 sequence reads: CASSLDGSGGLAKNIQYF. DNA for the CDR3: TGCGCCAGCAGCTTGGATGGTAGCGGGGGACTAGCCAAAAACATTCAGTACTTC. The J gene is TRBJ2-4, the V gene TRBV5-1; 9 bases agree with TRBD2. Losses at the gene ends were 0 bases for V and 0 bases for J; bases not matched to a gene: 7. This CDR3 has 18 amino acids. CDR1 and CDR2 (germline): SGHRS, YFSETQ. Looking up the rest from reference TRBV5-1 and TRBJ2-4 gives the full variable domain: KAGVTQTPRYLIKTRGQQVTLSCSPISGHRSVSWYQQTPGQGLQFLFEYFSETQRNKGNFPGRFSGRQFSNSRSEMNVSTLELGDSALYLCASSLDGSGGLAKNIQYFGAGTRLSVL.